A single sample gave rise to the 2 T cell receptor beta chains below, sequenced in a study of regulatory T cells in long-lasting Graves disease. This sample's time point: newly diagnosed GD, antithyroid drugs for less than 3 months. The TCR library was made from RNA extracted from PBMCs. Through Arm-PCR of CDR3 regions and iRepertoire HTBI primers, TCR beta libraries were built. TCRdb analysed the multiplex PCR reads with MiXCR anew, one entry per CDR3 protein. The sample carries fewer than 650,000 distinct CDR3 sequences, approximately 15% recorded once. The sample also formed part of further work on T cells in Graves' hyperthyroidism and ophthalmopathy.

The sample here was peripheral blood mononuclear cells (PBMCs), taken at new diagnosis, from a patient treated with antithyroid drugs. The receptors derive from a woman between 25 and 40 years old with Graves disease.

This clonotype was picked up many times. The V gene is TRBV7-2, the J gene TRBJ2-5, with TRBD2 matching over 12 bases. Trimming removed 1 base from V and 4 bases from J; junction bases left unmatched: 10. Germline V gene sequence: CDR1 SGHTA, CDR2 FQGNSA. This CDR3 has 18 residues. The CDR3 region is CASSLERLAGVSVETQYF. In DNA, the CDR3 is TGTGCCAGCAGCTTAGAGAGACTAGCGGGAGTGTCGGTAGAGACCCAGTACTTC.

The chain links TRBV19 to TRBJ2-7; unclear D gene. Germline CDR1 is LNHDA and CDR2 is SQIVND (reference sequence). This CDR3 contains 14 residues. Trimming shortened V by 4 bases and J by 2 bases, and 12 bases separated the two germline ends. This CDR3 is CASSTWGSPYEQYF. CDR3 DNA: TGTGCCAGTAGTACTTGGGGATCCCCCTACGAGCAGTACTTC. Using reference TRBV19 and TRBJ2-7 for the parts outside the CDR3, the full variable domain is DGGITQSPKYLFRKEGQNVTLSCEQNLNHDAMYWYRQDPGQGLRLIYYSQIVNDFQKGDIAEGYSVSREKKESFPLTVTSAQKNPTAFYLCASSTWGSPYEQYFGPGTRLTVT.